These T cell receptor beta chains were read from a single sample in a study of T cell repertoires in cytomegalovirus infection. TCRdb itself ran the reads through MiXCR, one entry per CDR3 protein. The sample records 150,000 to 200,000 distinct CDR3 sequences, 15% to 20% being singletons. Material for sequencing was PBMCs. The receptors were gathered from a human donor in good health (CMV status not recorded). Some clones in this sample may be carry-over from other donors' samples. The CDR3 runs from the conserved cysteine through the conserved F or W. The order of the fields is clone size, V gene, D gene, J gene, CDR3 protein, CDR3 DNA. D genes are given only for firm matches. Expanded clones are given a class, and other clones once, few, many or no size at all.

abundance: once
v_gene: TRBV4-3
d_gene: TRBD1
j_gene: TRBJ1-2
CDR3aa: CASSQEFGTVYGYTF
CDR3nt: TGCGCCAGCAGCCAAGAATTCGGGACAGTCTATGGCTACACCTTC

abundance: .
v_gene: TRBV7-3
d_gene: .
j_gene: TRBJ1-2
CDR3aa: CASSLNREGGYTF
CDR3nt: TGTGCCAGCAGCTTGAACAGGGAGGGAGGCTACACCTTC

abundance: many
v_gene: TRBV12-3/TRBV12-4
d_gene: TRBD1
j_gene: TRBJ2-1
CDR3aa: CASSLALAGGNEQFF
CDR3nt: TGTGCCAGCAGTTTAGCGTTAGCAGGGGGCAATGAGCAGTTCTTC

abundance: few
v_gene: TRBV10-3
d_gene: TRBD2
j_gene: TRBJ2-1
CDR3aa: CAINERGAYNEQFF
CDR3nt: TGTGCCATCAACGAGCGGGGAGCCTACAATGAGCAGTTCTTC

abundance: few
v_gene: TRBV27
d_gene: .
j_gene: TRBJ1-1
CDR3aa: CASRPGWNTEAFF
CDR3nt: TGTGCCAGCAGACCAGGGTGGAACACTGAAGCTTTCTTT

abundance: .
v_gene: TRBV6-6
d_gene: .
j_gene: TRBJ1-1
CDR3aa: CASSPPGTLSTEAFF
CDR3nt: TGTGCCAGCAGTCCTCCCGGGACTCTGAGCACTGAAGCTTTCTTT

abundance: few
v_gene: TRBV9
d_gene: .
j_gene: TRBJ1-2
CDR3aa: CASSSDRTFYGYTF
CDR3nt: TGTGCCAGCAGCTCCGACAGAACTTTCTATGGCTACACCTTC

abundance: few
v_gene: TRBV12-3/TRBV12-4
d_gene: TRBD2
j_gene: TRBJ2-7
CDR3aa: CASSLGTSGGEQYF
CDR3nt: TGTGCCAGCAGTTTAGGGACTAGCGGGGGCGAGCAGTACTTC

abundance: few
v_gene: TRBV20-1
d_gene: TRBD2
j_gene: TRBJ2-5
CDR3aa: CSAKGAGGFSRETQYF
CDR3nt: TGCAGTGCCAAGGGAGCGGGAGGGTTCAGTCGCGAGACCCAGTACTTC

abundance: .
v_gene: TRBV5-1
d_gene: .
j_gene: TRBJ1-1
CDR3aa: CASSLAGGDTEAFF
CDR3nt: TGCGCCAGCAGCTTGGCCGGAGGAGACACTGAAGCTTTCTTT

abundance: .
v_gene: TRBV12-5
d_gene: .
j_gene: TRBJ2-1
CDR3aa: CASGFGEGAYNEQFF
CDR3nt: TGTGCTAGTGGTTTCGGGGAGGGGGCCTACAATGAGCAGTTCTTC

abundance: .
v_gene: TRBV19
d_gene: .
j_gene: TRBJ2-2
CDR3aa: CASSILAGTNTGELFF
CDR3nt: TGTGCCAGTAGTATATTGGCAGGGACGAACACCGGGGAGCTGTTTTTT

abundance: .
v_gene: TRBV29-1
d_gene: .
j_gene: TRBJ1-2
CDR3aa: CSVARGSGYTF
CDR3nt: TGCAGCGTCGCTCGGGGATCTGGCTACACCTTC

abundance: .
v_gene: TRBV20-1
d_gene: TRBD2
j_gene: TRBJ2-1
CDR3aa: CSAQSGRASDEQFF
CDR3nt: TGCAGTGCTCAGAGCGGGAGGGCATCGGATGAGCAGTTCTTC

abundance: few
v_gene: TRBV12-5
d_gene: TRBD1
j_gene: TRBJ1-2
CDR3aa: CASGPGTGANYGYTF
CDR3nt: TGTGCTAGTGGCCCCGGGACAGGGGCCAACTATGGCTACACCTTC

abundance: .
v_gene: TRBV25-1
d_gene: .
j_gene: TRBJ2-1
CDR3aa: CASSDSSWVLHNEQFF
CDR3nt: TGTGCCAGCAGTGACTCTAGCTGGGTCCTACACAATGAGCAGTTCTTC